Each of the 24 T cell receptor beta chains below was sequenced from the same sample in a study of blood T cell repertoires in COVID-19. Assay used: immunoSEQ multiplex PCR; TCRdb lists only in-frame clones, some missing. The data show approximately 200,000 clones, with 85% to 90% seen just once and 2% to 2.5% held by the top ten. Sample: PBMCs or T cells enriched from blood (not recorded which). The receptors here all came from a woman aged 40 to 49 with acute COVID-19.

The V call is TRBV29-1, the J call TRBJ1-5; 8 positions match TRBD1. Germline loops: CDR1 SQVTM, CDR2 ANQGSEA. V lost 4 bases to trimming and J lost 1 base; unmatched junction nucleotides: 3. The CDR3 extends over 14 amino acids. The CDR3 DNA follows: TGCAGCGTTGGTAACAGGGGGAGCAATCAGCCCCAGCATTTT. Amino acids: CSVGNRGSNQPQHF.

V usage is TRBV30 and J usage is TRBJ1-5; no reliable D call. The CDR3 spans 12 residues. From germline, CDR1 is GTSNPN and CDR2 SVGIG (reference sequence). Trimming pared 1 base from V and 9 bases from J, leaving 10 bases between. CDR3 region: CAWSGRVGPQHF. As DNA, the CDR3 is TGTGCCTGGAGTGGGCGGGTGGGGCCCCAGCATTTT. Full variable domain (outside the CDR3, taken from reference TRBV30 and TRBJ1-5): SQTIHQWPATLVQPVGSPLSLECTVEGTSNPNLYWYRQAAGRGLQLLFYSVGIGQISSEVPQNLSASRPQDRQFILSSKKLLLSDSGFYLCAWSGRVGPQHFGDGTRLSIL.

The rearrangement links TRBV27 to TRBJ2-7; 10 bases match TRBD2. This CDR3 comprises 14 residues. Per the germline V gene, CDR1 is MNHEY and CDR2 is SMNVEV (reference sequence). The V and J ends lost 7 bases and 2 bases, in that order; junction bases with no gene match: 5. In DNA, the CDR3 is TGTGCCAGCAAAACTAGCGGGGTCGCCTACGAGCAGTACTTC. It encodes CASKTSGVAYEQYF.

V is TRBV9 and J is TRBJ2-3; 15 nucleotides line up with TRBD2. The CDR3 runs 18 residues. Germline V CDR1 and CDR2: SGDLS, YYNGEE. The junction had 8 bases not matched to a gene; V was cut back by 3 bases and J by 3 bases. The CDR3 DNA sequence: TGTGCCAGCAGCGGTAGGACTAGCGGGGGGGTACCAACAGATACGCAGTATTTT. It codes for CASSGRTSGGVPTDTQYF.

This rearrangement joins TRBV9 to TRBJ2-3, with TRBD2 as a possible D gene (6 bases). V gave up 0 bases and J gave up 1 base, with 12 bases separating them. Germline V CDR1 and CDR2: SGDLS, YYNGEE. The CDR3 is made up of 16 amino acids. CDR3 sequence: CASSVARGGGTDTQYF. CDR3 sequence (DNA): TGTGCCAGCAGCGTAGCGAGGGGAGGAGGCACAGATACGCAGTATTTT. Looking up the rest from reference TRBV9 and TRBJ2-3 gives the full variable domain: DSGVTQTPKHLITATGQRVTLRCSPRSGDLSVYWYQQSLDQGLQFLIQYYNGEERAKGNILERFSAQQFPDLHSELNLSSLELGDSALYFCASSVARGGGTDTQYFGPGTRLTVL.

This rearrangement joins TRBV7-9 to TRBJ2-7, with 8 positions matching TRBD2. This CDR3 region has 17 residues. The J segment lost 5 bases and the V segment lost 1 base, leaving 13 bases of the junction unmatched. CDR1 and CDR2 from the germline V gene are SEHNR and FQNEAQ (reference sequence). The CDR3 DNA follows: TGTGCCAGCAGCTTAGAGAGGACTAGCTCGTGGGGGGACGAGCAGTACTTC. Translated, it gives CASSLERTSSWGDEQYF.

DNA of the CDR3: TGTGCCAGCAGTTACTCCTTAGGGGTGGGCAATCAGCCCCAGCATTTT. Amino acid sequence: CASSYSLGVGNQPQHF. This rearrangement joins TRBV6-5 to TRBJ1-5, with a tentative D call TRBD1 (5 bases). Germline-derived CDR1 and CDR2 are MNHEY and SVGAGI. V lost 0 bases to trimming and J lost 2 bases, with 11 bases between them. The CDR3 sequence is 16 residues long.

This chain uses TRBV5-6 with TRBJ2-5; D perhaps matches TRBD1 (5 bases). The CDR3 totals 13 residues. CDR1 is SGHDT, CDR2 YYEEEE, per germline. V lost 3 bases, J lost 5 bases, and 11 bases lay in between. CDR3 DNA sequence: TGTGCCAGCAGCTCCAGGGTTGGGGAGACCCAGTACTTC. Translating it yields CASSSRVGETQYF.

The rearrangement links TRBV27 to TRBJ2-1, with D perhaps TRBD2 (6 bases). The CDR3 length is 15 residues. V was trimmed by 2 bases and J by 6 bases, leaving 14 bases between them. The germline CDR1 and CDR2 sequences are MNHEY and SMNVEV (reference sequence). DNA of the CDR3: TGTGCCAGCAGTTTAAGGGCGCTAGCGCCCAATGAGCAGTTCTTC. Its protein product is CASSLRALAPNEQFF.

The CDR3 loop reads CASSKRGAGGDTQYF. CDR3 DNA sequence: TGTGCCAGTAGTAAGAGGGGAGCCGGGGGAGATACGCAGTATTTT. V gene TRBV19 combines with J gene TRBJ2-3; D may be TRBD2 (6 bases). Trimming removed 4 bases from V and 5 bases from J, with 16 bases in between. CDR1 and CDR2 (germline): LNHDA, SQIVND (reference sequence). The CDR3 runs to 15 residues.

This clone was seen more than once but under ten times. V is TRBV6-5 and J is TRBJ1-5, with a tentative D call TRBD1 (5 bases). The germline V gene has CDR1 MNHEY and CDR2 SVGAGI. This CDR3 spans 15 amino acids. The ends were cut back, 5 bases at V and 2 bases at J, with 13 bases in the middle. The CDR3 spells CASSPWGMGNQPQHF. The CDR3 DNA is TGTGCCAGCAGTCCTTGGGGCATGGGCAATCAGCCCCAGCATTTT.

V is TRBV19 and J is TRBJ1-2, with 8 bases aligning to TRBD1. This CDR3 spans 16 amino acids. Germline-derived CDR1 and CDR2 are LNHDA and SQIVND (reference sequence). Trimming removed 5 bases from V and 4 bases from J; junction bases left unmatched: 12. The CDR3, as DNA: TGTGCCAGTAGTCTACGCCGACAGGGGCCTTCCTATGGCTACACCTTC. It translates to CASSLRRQGPSYGYTF.

The rearrangement joins TRBV2 to TRBJ2-1; 7 bases are a match to TRBD2. V trimming: 6 bases; J trimming: 2 bases; junction bases outside the gene matches: 10. Germline loops: CDR1 SNHLY, CDR2 FYNNEI. This CDR3 is 16 amino acids long. The CDR3 region has the DNA TGTGCCAGCAGCTCTGACCCGGGACTAACCTACAATGAGCAGTTCTTC. It translates to CASSSDPGLTYNEQFF.

The count of this clone is one. V is TRBV12-3 or TRBV12-4 and J is TRBJ2-5, with D maybe TRBD2 (6 bases). The CDR3 totals 13 residues. Deletions cut 5 bases from V and 3 bases from J, with 10 bases between. CDR3 protein: CASSLWEEETQYF. The CDR3 DNA is TGTGCCAGCAGTCTTTGGGAGGAAGAGACCCAGTACTTC.

This chain links TRBV5-3 with TRBJ1-5; the match to TRBD1 covers 12 bases. TRBV5-3 is treated as an ORF (open reading frame) with a function not yet certain. This CDR3 has 19 amino acids. J was trimmed by 2 bases and V by 4 bases; bases with no gene match: 13. The CDR3 region has the DNA TGTGCCAGAAGCCCGGGTTCGGGACAGGGGGCTAGACGCAATCAGCCCCAGCATTTT. Translation: CARSPGSGQGARRNQPQHF.

V usage is TRBV2 and J usage is TRBJ2-1, with D maybe TRBD1 (6 bases). The germline V and J ends were trimmed by 4 bases and 3 bases, with 13 bases remaining between them. Per the germline V gene, CDR1 is SNHLY and CDR2 is FYNNEI. The CDR3 consists of 15 residues. CDR3 DNA sequence: TGTGCCAGCAGTGGGTGGGGACAAGACTACAATGAGCAGTTCTTC. This sequence encodes CASSGWGQDYNEQFF.

V usage is TRBV13 and J usage is TRBJ1-5; 10 bases map to TRBD1. The CDR3 is made up of 15 amino acids. Germline CDR1 is PRHDT and CDR2 is FYEKMQ (reference sequence). Trimming took 5 bases from V and 5 from J; bases not matched to a gene: 6. The CDR3 sequence: CASSQTGGGDQPQHF. The CDR3, as DNA: TGTGCCAGCAGCCAGACAGGGGGCGGCGATCAGCCCCAGCATTTT.

V and J are TRBV4-1 and TRBJ2-5; 11 bases align to TRBD2. V trimming: 0 bases; J trimming: 1 base; junction bases outside the gene matches: 7. This CDR3 has 18 amino acids. CDR1 MGHRA and CDR2 YSYEKL come from the germline V gene. The CDR3 DNA follows: TGCGCCAGCAGCCAAGATACGGGGCTAGCGGGGGGCCAAGAGACCCAGTACTTC. As protein: CASSQDTGLAGGQETQYF.

CDR3 bases: TGTGCCAGCAGTTACGGACTAGCCGGCTCCGACGAGCAGTTCTTC. It yields the protein CASSYGLAGSDEQFF. V gene TRBV6-5 combines with J gene TRBJ2-1; 8 bases map to TRBD2. CDR1 is MNHEY and CDR2 is SVGAGI in the germline V gene. V shed 2 bases, J shed 10 bases, and the junction held 10 bases outside the gene matches. CDR3 length: 15 residues.

The rearrangement uses TRBV3-1 (or the pseudogene TRBV3-2) and TRBJ2-7, with D possibly being TRBD2 (6 bases). Trimming took off 4 bases at V and 0 bases at J, with 10 bases between the two ends. This CDR3 spans 14 amino acids. From germline, CDR1 is LGHDT and CDR2 YNNKEL (reference sequence). CDR3 nucleotide sequence: TGTGCCAGCAGCCCGGGACTCCTCTCCTACGAGCAGTACTTC. Amino acids: CASSPGLLSYEQYF.

The chain has TRBV15 and TRBJ2-3, with a possible D match to TRBD1 (5 bases). The germline V and J ends were trimmed by 1 base and 5 bases, with 13 bases remaining between them. The germline CDR1 and CDR2 sequences are LNHNV and YYDKDF (reference sequence). This CDR3 is 15 amino acids long. The CDR3 is CATSRAARVGDTQYF. CDR3 bases: TGTGCCACCAGCAGAGCCGCCAGGGTGGGAGATACGCAGTATTTT.

This clone came up many times. The CDR3 DNA reads as TGTGCCAGCAGTTACTCGGCCGGGACAGGGAGCGACGAGCAGTACTTC. This codes for CASSYSAGTGSDEQYF. This chain uses TRBV6-2 or TRBV6-3 with TRBJ2-7, with 9 nucleotides matching TRBD1. Germline assignment: CDR1 MNHEY and CDR2 SVGEGT. V was pared by 0 bases and J by 5 bases, with 8 bases of the junction left unmatched. The CDR3 is 16 residues long.

This clone has only a few counts. The chain recombines TRBV4-2 with TRBJ2-5; 7 bases are shared with TRBD2. The CDR3 is made up of 19 amino acids. Germline lookup yields CDR1 LGHNA and CDR2 YNFKEQ. The junction had 16 bases not matched to a gene; V was cut back by 0 bases and J by 3 bases. The CDR3 nucleotides read TGTGCCAGCAGCCAAGATATGCTAGCGGATGGGCGCCGTGAAGAGACCCAGTACTTC. It yields the protein CASSQDMLADGRREETQYF.

V usage is TRBV27 and J usage is TRBJ2-7; a possible D gene is TRBD1 (6 bases). The CDR3 spans 12 residues. Trimming stripped 10 bases from V and 7 bases from J, with 17 bases between. Germline V lookup: CDR1 MNHEY, CDR2 SMNVEV (reference sequence). CDR3 bases: TGTGCCACTAAACAGGGTTTCGGAGAGCAGTACTTC. Encoded protein: CATKQGFGEQYF.